The next 26 T cell receptor beta chains were all read from a single sample in a study of blood T cell repertoires in COVID-19. TCRdb keeps only in-frame clones here, not all; method: immunoSEQ multiplex PCR. The table includes 110,000 to 150,000 clones, about four fifths detected once. The specimen was peripheral blood. The receptors were sampled from a man in his 70s who had recovered from COVID-19.

The V and J genes are TRBV19 and TRBJ2-1, with 11 bases fitting TRBD2. The V and J ends lost 2 bases and 8 bases, in that order; junction bases with no gene match: 8. This CDR3 has 16 amino acids. CDR1 is LNHDA, CDR2 SQIVND, per germline (reference sequence). CDR3 region: CASSITLAGGRDEQFF. The DNA of the CDR3 is TGTGCCAGTAGTATAACCCTAGCGGGAGGCCGTGATGAGCAGTTCTTC. Using reference TRBV19 and TRBJ2-1 for the parts outside the CDR3, the full variable domain is DGGITQSPKYLFRKEGQNVTLSCEQNLNHDAMYWYRQDPGQGLRLIYYSQIVNDFQKGDIAEGYSVSREKKESFPLTVTSAQKNPTAFYLCASSITLAGGRDEQFFGPGTRLTVL.

The genes are TRBV7-8 and TRBJ2-3; 9 bases line up with TRBD2. The CDR3 has 14 residues. The V gene end was trimmed by 5 bases and the J gene end by 6 bases; junction bases not matched to a gene: 6. Germline assignment: CDR1 SGHVS and CDR2 FQNEAQ. Here the CDR3 DNA reads TGTGCCAGCAGCCCCGGGACTAGCCGGGATACGCAGTATTTT. It yields the protein CASSPGTSRDTQYF.

V gene TRBV12-5 combines with J gene TRBJ2-1; 10 bases agree with TRBD2. The CDR3 spans 17 residues. V shed 2 bases, J shed 7 bases, and the junction held 11 bases outside the gene matches. CDR1 and CDR2 (germline): LGHNT, FRNRAP. The CDR3 is CASGLIPGASGRNEQFF. CDR3 nucleotide sequence: TGTGCTAGTGGTTTGATCCCCGGGGCTAGCGGGAGAAATGAGCAGTTCTTC.

The chain employs TRBV30 and TRBJ2-1; TRBD2 agrees at 14 bases. CDR1 and CDR2 (germline): GTSNPN, SVGIG (reference sequence). The V and J ends lost 3 bases and 6 bases, in that order; junction bases with no gene match: 1. This CDR3 contains 14 residues. For the CDR3, the DNA is TGTGCCTGGAGCGGACTAGCGGGAGGCAATGAGCAGTTCTTC. Its translation is CAWSGLAGGNEQFF.

V and J are TRBV7-3 and TRBJ2-2, with a possible D match to TRBD1 (5 bases). V was trimmed by 1 base and J by 7 bases, leaving 13 bases between them. The CDR3 contains 15 residues. The germline V gene encodes CDR1 SGHTA and CDR2 FQGTGA. CDR3 sequence: CASSLRQGLSGELFF. As DNA, the CDR3 is TGTGCCAGCAGCTTAAGGCAGGGCTTGAGCGGGGAGCTGTTTTTT.

The table lists this clone with a few counts. The chain couples TRBV7-9 to TRBJ1-6; D might be TRBD1 (5 bases). The CDR3 runs to 16 residues. V lost 5 bases to trimming and J lost 7 bases, with 18 bases between them. Germline assignment: CDR1 SEHNR and CDR2 FQNEAQ (reference sequence). CDR3 residues: CASSQAHRGGNSPLHF. The CDR3 DNA sequence: TGTGCCAGCAGCCAAGCCCATAGGGGAGGCAATTCACCCCTCCACTTT.

This sequence joins TRBV19 and TRBJ2-2; no definite D call. This CDR3 is built from 15 residues. Germline values: CDR1 LNHDA, CDR2 SQIVND (reference sequence). V lost 3 bases to trimming and J lost 1 base, with 9 bases between them. DNA for the CDR3: TGTGCCAGTAGTATGATAGCCCGGAACACCGGGGAGCTGTTTTTT. It is translated as CASSMIARNTGELFF.

The chain uses TRBV27 and TRBJ2-6; 9 nucleotides match TRBD2. This CDR3 comprises 18 residues. V dropped 2 bases and J dropped 3; count of bases not matched to a gene: 8. Germline CDR1 MNHEY, CDR2 SMNVEV (reference sequence). This CDR3 reads CASSLLRLAGDGANVLTF. The CDR3 coding sequence is TGTGCCAGCAGTTTACTCCGTTTAGCGGGAGATGGGGCCAACGTCCTGACTTTC.

This clone was detected only a few times. The chain joins TRBV5-1 to TRBJ2-4; 10 bases line up with TRBD2. The CDR3 runs to 20 residues. J lost 3 bases, V lost 1 base, and 16 bases had no gene match. Per germline, CDR1 SGHRS and CDR2 YFSETQ. The chain's CDR3 is CASSLSVPSGRWGDKNIQYF. Here the CDR3 DNA reads TGCGCCAGCAGCTTGTCTGTCCCTAGCGGGAGATGGGGTGACAAAAACATTCAGTACTTC. Complete variable domain (other parts from reference TRBV5-1 and TRBJ2-4): KAGVTQTPRYLIKTRGQQVTLSCSPISGHRSVSWYQQTPGQGLQFLFEYFSETQRNKGNFPGRFSGRQFSNSRSEMNVSTLELGDSALYLCASSLSVPSGRWGDKNIQYFGAGTRLSVL.

The gene calls are TRBV6-4 and TRBJ2-1; 9 bases are shared with TRBD2. Germline CDR1 and CDR2: MRHNA and SNTAGT. V shed 2 bases, J shed 0 bases, and the junction held 14 bases outside the gene matches. This CDR3 region has 20 residues. The CDR3 DNA sequence: TGTGCCAGCAGTGACCCCGTGGGGCGGGAGGGCATCGGCTCCTACAATGAGCAGTTCTTC. It is translated as CASSDPVGREGIGSYNEQFF.

This clone came up once. The DNA for the CDR3 is TGTGCCAGCGGCTCCCGGGGTTCGGGATCCCACGAGCAGTACTTC. This sequence encodes CASGSRGSGSHEQYF. The V and J genes are TRBV5-4 and TRBJ2-7; a possible D gene is TRBD2 (5 bases). Deletions cut 7 bases from V and 5 bases from J, with 22 bases between. This CDR3 has 15 residues. Germline V gene sequence: CDR1 SGHNT, CDR2 YYREEE (reference sequence).

This sequence joins TRBV11-3 and TRBJ2-3; D possibly corresponds to TRBD2 (5 bases). The V and J ends lost 1 base and 4 bases respectively, with 6 bases between them. The germline V gene encodes CDR1 SGHNT and CDR2 YENEEA. This CDR3 comprises 13 residues. CDR3 DNA sequence: TGTGCCAGCAGCTTAGGAGGGTCAGATACGCAGTATTTT. This codes for CASSLGGSDTQYF.

This clone was seen only once. V gene TRBV9 combines with J gene TRBJ2-7; TRBD2 agrees at 8 bases. This CDR3 spans 16 amino acids. The germline CDR1 and CDR2 sequences are SGDLS and YYNGEE. After removal of 4 bases from V and 1 base from J, the junction contained 10 bases not matched to a gene. In DNA form, the CDR3 reads TGTGCCAGCAGCTCTAGGAGCGTAGCGGGGTCCTACGAGCAGTACTTC. Amino acids: CASSSRSVAGSYEQYF.

The chain is built from TRBV25-1 and TRBJ2-2; 8 positions agree with TRBD1. This CDR3 is built from 16 residues. The V gene's germline CDR1 is MGHDK and CDR2 SYGVNS. J lost 0 bases, V lost 3 bases, and 3 bases had no gene match. The CDR3 coding sequence is TGTGCCAGCAGTGACCGGGACAGGTCGAACACCGGGGAGCTGTTTTTT. This translates into CASSDRDRSNTGELFF.

The rearrangement joins TRBV14 to TRBJ2-7; D is ambiguous. The germline V gene encodes CDR1 SGHDN and CDR2 FVKESK. The CDR3 sequence is 13 residues long. V dropped 0 bases and J dropped 6 bases, with 9 bases sitting between them. CDR3 sequence reads: CASSQDLVSEQYF. In DNA form, the CDR3 reads TGTGCCAGCAGCCAAGATCTAGTGAGCGAGCAGTACTTC.

J is TRBJ2-7 and V is TRBV12-5, with TRBD2 matching 7 bases. Germline V gene sequence: CDR1 LGHNT, CDR2 FRNRAP. This CDR3 has 11 residues. Trimming at V came to 9 bases and at J to 1 base, leaving 0 bases not matched to a gene. This CDR3 is CASGRSYEQYF. The CDR3 DNA follows: TGTGCTAGCGGGAGGTCCTACGAGCAGTACTTC.

This chain uses TRBV10-2 with TRBJ2-2, with D unresolved. The CDR3 covers 15 residues. CDR1 and CDR2 (germline): WSHSY, SAAADI. V was clipped by 4 bases and J by 5 bases, with 14 bases between them. CDR3 residues: CASSGSYGGTGELFF. The CDR3 nucleotides are TGCGCCAGCAGTGGAAGTTATGGCGGTACCGGGGAGCTGTTTTTT.

This chain connects TRBV25-1 to TRBJ1-4; 7 bases match TRBD1. With 3 bases clipped from V and 0 bases from J, the junction kept 4 bases outside the gene matches. The CDR3 runs to 16 residues. Germline CDR1 MGHDK, CDR2 SYGVNS. In DNA, the CDR3 is TGTGCCAGCAGTGATCCCACAGGGGCAACTAATGAAAAACTGTTTTTT. This gives the protein CASSDPTGATNEKLFF.

This chain joins TRBV7-8 and TRBJ2-6, with TRBD2 matching 10 bases. The CDR3 sequence is 19 residues long. V dropped 5 bases and J dropped 0; count of bases not matched to a gene: 10. Germline V gene data show CDR1 as SGHVS and CDR2 as FQNEAQ. The CDR3 is CASSTPYGLAASGANVLTF. The CDR3 DNA reads as TGTGCCAGCAGCACACCGTATGGACTAGCGGCCTCTGGGGCCAACGTCCTGACTTTC.

A few counts support this clone. The chain couples TRBV29-1 to TRBJ1-2; the D gene is possibly TRBD1 (5 bases). V lost 4 bases and J 7 bases, leaving 16 bases between the germline ends. This CDR3 is built from 13 residues. Germline CDR1 reads SQVTM; CDR2 reads ANQGSEA. The CDR3 DNA sequence: TGCAGCGTTGGTGCGGGGGGTCCTGGTGGCTACACCTTC. It specifies CSVGAGGPGGYTF.

The V gene is TRBV29-1, the J gene TRBJ2-1, with 8 bases identical to TRBD2. V shed 3 bases, J shed 4 bases, and the junction held 11 bases outside the gene matches. The CDR3 loop spans 16 amino acids. Per the germline V gene, CDR1 is SQVTM and CDR2 is ANQGSEA. In DNA, the CDR3 is TGCAGCGTTGACAGCCCACGGGAGGGCCTGTACAATGAGCAGTTCTTC. Its protein is CSVDSPREGLYNEQFF.

V is TRBV10-3 and J is TRBJ2-5; 15 bases align to TRBD2. From germline, CDR1 is ENHRY and CDR2 SYGVKD. The V and J ends lost 3 bases and 5 bases, in that order; junction bases with no gene match: 13. The CDR3 contains 19 residues. Here the CDR3 reads CAISDSGLAGGLEGETQYF. CDR3 coding DNA: TGTGCCATCAGTGACTCGGGACTAGCGGGAGGCCTCGAGGGGGAGACCCAGTACTTC.

V gene TRBV12-3 or TRBV12-4 combines with J gene TRBJ2-5, with D perhaps matching TRBD2 (5 bases). Trimming cost V 7 bases and J 5 bases, with 11 bases left between them. The CDR3 spans 12 residues. The CDR3 reads CASTIGGETQYF. As DNA, the CDR3 is TGTGCCAGCACCATTGGCGGGGAGACCCAGTACTTC.

CDR3 loop: CASSSGGNQPQHF. The CDR3 DNA sequence: TGTGCCAGCAGCTCCGGGGGCAATCAGCCCCAGCATTTT. This chain joins TRBV5-4 and TRBJ1-5, with D unclear. CDR3 length equals 13 residues. Trimming took off 3 bases at V and 2 bases at J, with 6 bases between the two ends. Germline CDR1 and CDR2: SGHNT and YYREEE (reference sequence).

The rearrangement links TRBV7-6 to TRBJ2-5, with 15 positions matching TRBD2. V shed 4 bases and J 9 bases; nucleotides not matched to a gene: 12. This CDR3 region has 17 residues. Looked up from germline, CDR1 is SGHVS and CDR2 is FNYEAQ. The CDR3 nucleotides read TGTGCCAGCAGCTCCGGGCCGGGCGGGACTAGCGGGAGGTCCCAGTACTTC. It codes for CASSSGPGGTSGRSQYF.

The rearrangement links TRBV19 to TRBJ1-1, with a weak D call TRBD1 (6 bases). The germline CDR1 and CDR2 sequences are LNHDA and SQIVND (reference sequence). The CDR3 spans 14 residues. V dropped 5 bases and J dropped 4 bases, with 14 bases sitting between them. In nucleotides, the CDR3 is TGTGCCAGTAGTGCATACACAGGGTTCACTGAAGCTTTCTTT. This gives the protein CASSAYTGFTEAFF.